These 14 T cell receptor beta chains came from one sample sequenced in a study of graft-versus-host responses after intestinal transplantation. Here immunoSEQ multiplex PCR was the method, and the copy in TCRdb shows in-frame clones only, minus some. In the table there are tens of thousands of clones, roughly 89% of which are singletons. Their antigens remain unidentified. The sequences come from unstimulated CD4+ T cells sorted from spleen or lymph node cells, collected before intestinal transplant. The source of these receptors is a human donor who received an intestinal transplant.

The chain couples TRBV5-6 to TRBJ2-1, with D unresolved. This CDR3 contains 12 residues. V lost 1 base and J 5 bases, leaving 4 bases between the germline ends. From germline, CDR1 is SGHDT and CDR2 YYEEEE. The chain's CDR3 is CASSLRDNEQFF. The CDR3 bases are TGTGCCAGCAGCTTGAGAGACAATGAGCAGTTCTTC.

The chain recombines TRBV19 with TRBJ1-2, with 7 positions matching TRBD1. Germline-derived CDR1 and CDR2 are LNHDA and SQIVND (reference sequence). The length of the CDR3 is 15 residues. The V segment lost 7 bases and the J segment 3 bases; nucleotides outside the gene matches: 11. CDR3 DNA sequence: TGTGCCAGTACTGTTGCAGGGGGGACCTACTATGGCTACACCTTC. Its protein product is CASTVAGGTYYGYTF.

J is TRBJ1-2 and V is TRBV30; possible D gene TRBD1, 5 bases. This CDR3 has 14 amino acids. The ends were cut back, 3 bases at V and 8 bases at J, with 19 bases in the middle. Germline V lookup: CDR1 GTSNPN, CDR2 SVGIG (reference sequence). In nucleotides, the CDR3 is TGTGCCTGGAGGGCCCGCGGGGGGTCGGAAGGCTACACCTTC. It codes for CAWRARGGSEGYTF.

The CDR3 DNA follows: TGTGCCACCAGCAGTGACCCCAGAGCGGAAACTAGCACAGATACGCAGTATTTT. Translating gives CATSSDPRAETSTDTQYF. The V and J genes are TRBV15 and TRBJ2-3, with D perhaps matching TRBD2 (5 bases). This CDR3 is built from 18 residues. Germline CDR1 is LNHNV and CDR2 is YYDKDF (reference sequence). Trimming left V 3 bases short and J 0 bases short, with 19 bases between.

The rearrangement uses TRBV19 and TRBJ1-2; 10 bases fit TRBD1. The CDR3 spans 15 residues. Losses at the gene ends were 6 bases for V and 6 bases for J; bases not matched to a gene: 10. CDR1 LNHDA and CDR2 SQIVND come from the germline V gene (reference sequence). CDR3 in amino acids: CASRDLGQGKDGYTF. The CDR3 DNA is TGTGCCAGTAGGGACCTGGGACAGGGGAAAGATGGCTACACCTTC.

The V call is TRBV5-1, the J call TRBJ2-3; tentatively, D is TRBD1 (7 bases). V was pared by 4 bases and J by 3 bases, with 18 bases between. The CDR3 loop spans 16 amino acids. Germline CDR1 and CDR2: SGHRS and YFSETQ. The CDR3 sequence is CASSPGDRELTDTQYF. CDR3 nucleotides: TGCGCCAGCAGCCCGGGAGACAGGGAATTGACAGATACGCAGTATTTT.

The chain couples TRBV6-5 to TRBJ1-2, with a possible D match to TRBD1 (5 bases). V was shortened by 2 bases and J by 5 bases, with 18 bases between the two germline ends. CDR1 and CDR2 from the germline V gene are MNHEY and SVGAGI. The CDR3 totals 16 residues. CDR3 in amino acids: CASSYETASPLYGYTF. The CDR3 DNA is TGTGCCAGCAGTTACGAGACAGCCTCGCCTCTATATGGCTACACCTTC.

The chain links TRBV7-9 to TRBJ2-1, with D unresolved. CDR1 is SEHNR and CDR2 is FQNEAQ in the germline V gene (reference sequence). V lost 5 bases and J lost 3, with 14 bases in between. CDR3 length: 15 residues. CDR3 DNA sequence: TGTGCCAGCAGCCCCGCGACTGGCCGCTACAATGAGCAGTTCTTC. This gives the protein CASSPATGRYNEQFF.

V gene TRBV11-3 combines with J gene TRBJ2-7; the D gene is possibly TRBD2 (5 bases). The germline gives CDR1 SGHNT, CDR2 YENEEA. The CDR3 length is 16 residues. Trimming cost V 5 bases and J 3 bases, with 20 bases left between them. The CDR3 spells CASSVGRPNRDYEQYF. The CDR3 DNA sequence: TGTGCCAGCAGCGTTGGTCGGCCGAACCGGGACTACGAGCAGTACTTC.

The chain carries TRBV7-2 and TRBJ2-1; 7 bases are a match to TRBD2. J was trimmed by 8 bases and V by 2 bases; bases with no gene match: 9. The CDR3 sequence is 15 residues long. CDR1 and CDR2 from the germline V gene are SGHTA and FQGNSA. The CDR3 region has the DNA TGTGCCAGCAGCTTATACATAGGCCGGGGGGATGAGCAGTTCTTC. This gives the protein CASSLYIGRGDEQFF.

This sequence joins TRBV7-9 and TRBJ2-2; 7 bases are a match to TRBD2. The CDR3 extends over 17 amino acids. CDR1 and CDR2 (germline): SEHNR, FQNEAQ (reference sequence). V dropped 0 bases and J dropped 1; count of bases not matched to a gene: 5. DNA for the CDR3: TGTGCCAGCAGCTTAGCTGCTAGCGGACTGAACACCGGGGAGCTGTTTTTT. Its protein product is CASSLAASGLNTGELFF.

This chain connects TRBV6-5 to TRBJ2-3, with D hard to call. This CDR3 is built from 13 residues. Trimming removed 6 bases at V and 2 bases at J, with 9 bases between. CDR1 MNHEY and CDR2 SVGAGI come from the germline V gene. CDR3 protein: CASSPVHTDTQYF. CDR3 in DNA: TGTGCCAGCAGCCCAGTCCACACAGATACGCAGTATTTT.

The chain has TRBV7-9 and TRBJ1-1; the match to TRBD1 covers 7 bases. Germline V gives CDR1 SEHNR, CDR2 FQNEAQ (reference sequence). The CDR3 contains 14 residues. V was clipped by 5 bases and J by 4 bases; unmatched bases: 7. CDR3 sequence reads: CASSITGVGTEAFF. The CDR3 DNA follows: TGTGCCAGCAGCATTACAGGGGTCGGCACTGAAGCTTTCTTT.

The genes are TRBV7-2 and TRBJ2-3; tentative D call: TRBD2 (6 bases). Germline V gene sequence: CDR1 SGHTA, CDR2 FQGNSA. CDR3 length: 16 residues. Trimming left V 4 bases short and J 0 bases short, with 14 bases between. The CDR3 is CASSSKAGISTDTQYF. DNA for the CDR3: TGTGCCAGCAGCTCTAAAGCGGGCATTAGCACAGATACGCAGTATTTT.